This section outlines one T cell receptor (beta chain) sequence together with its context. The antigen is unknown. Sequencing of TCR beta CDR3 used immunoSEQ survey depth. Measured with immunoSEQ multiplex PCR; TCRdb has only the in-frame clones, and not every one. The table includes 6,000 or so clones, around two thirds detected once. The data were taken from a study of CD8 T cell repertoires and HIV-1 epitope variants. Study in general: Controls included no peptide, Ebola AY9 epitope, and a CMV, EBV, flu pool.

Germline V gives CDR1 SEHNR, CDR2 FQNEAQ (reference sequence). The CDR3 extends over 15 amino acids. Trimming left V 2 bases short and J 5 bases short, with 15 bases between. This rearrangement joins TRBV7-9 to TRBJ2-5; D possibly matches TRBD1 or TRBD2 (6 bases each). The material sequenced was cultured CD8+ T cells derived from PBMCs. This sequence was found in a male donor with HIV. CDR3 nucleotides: TGTGCCAGCAGCTTATCTGGGGGGCCGGGCGAGACCCAGTACTTC. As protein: CASSLSGGPGETQYF.